Given below is one TCR beta chain in context. The data were taken from a study of radiotherapy plus CTLA-4 blockade in lung cancer. The CDR3 contains 18 residues. Patients in the study, people with chemo-refractory metastatic non-small-cell lung cancer, received focal radiation plus ipilimumab CTLA-4 blockade. Sequencing was performed with immunoSEQ multiplex PCR; in TCRdb, only in-frame clones are kept and a portion is missing. The data hold about 31,000 clones, with 70% to 80% observed a single time. This specimen consisted of peripheral blood, obtained from a patient treated with radiotherapy plus ipilimumab. This TCR was sampled from a human donor with non-small cell lung cancer who had stable disease on radiotherapy plus ipilimumab. The V call is TRBV21-1, the J call TRBJ2-7; the DNA was not used to check the table's D call, TRBD2. TRBV21-1 is marked as a pseudogene. The DNA for the CDR3 is TGTGCCAGCAGCGTACAGCGGACTAGCGGGGACTACTCCTACGAGCAGTACGTC. It is translated as CASSVQRTSGDYSYEQYV.